This T cell receptor beta chain was recorded in a study of blood T cell repertoires in COVID-19. Study overall: Acute and convalescent COVID-19 samples came from the United States, Italy and Spain. Sources were T cells, B-cell-depleted T cells, or PBMCs; the material itself was cDNA or gDNA.

The CDR3 consists of 12 residues. The V end lost 6 bases, the J end lost 7 bases, and 12 bases lay between the germline ends. Germline V gives CDR1 KGHSH, CDR2 LQKENI. This clone showed up just a few times. Per the original methods: Reference gene primer amplification yielded estimated nucleated cell counts. Here immunoSEQ multiplex PCR was the method, and the copy in TCRdb shows in-frame clones only, minus some. D and trimming were read from the DNA, whereas the V and J calls and clone size are those reported in that table. The sample has over 150,000 clones; 75% to 90% are singletons. Sequenced sample: peripheral blood. The TCR comes from a woman of 80 years or more with active or convalescent COVID-19. This chain joins TRBV18 and TRBJ1-1; weak D call: TRBD1 (5 bases). The DNA of the CDR3 is TGTGCCAGCTCGCAGGGATCAGGTGAAGCTTTCTTT. This translates into CASSQGSGEAFF.